A selection of T cell receptor beta chains follows, all from one sample in a study of preoperative IRX-2 immunotherapy in early breast cancer. Data came from immunoSEQ multiplex PCR; TCRdb stores just in-frame clones and leaves some out. The data hold about 98,000 clones, with roughly 89% observed a single time. This sample comprised tumor tissue, obtained after IRX-2 immunotherapy. The receptors derive from a human donor with breast cancer. The CDR3 runs from the conserved cysteine through the conserved F or W. The D gene is left open where the match is weak. Only some rows state a clone size, as once, few, many or a class for expanded clones.

j_call clone_size v_call d_call cdr3_aa
TRBJ2-2 . TRBV5-1 . CASSSLTGFDTGELFF
TRBJ1-6 . TRBV19 TRBD1 CASRGQGVSPLHF
TRBJ2-1 . TRBV5-1 . CASTAGTAGSEQFF
TRBJ1-3 . TRBV5-1 . CASSLDGYSGNTIYF
TRBJ2-5 . TRBV7-1 . CASSQAGSATQYF
TRBJ2-7 . TRBV28 TRBD2 CASSSTSGSPYEQYF
TRBJ2-4 . TRBV6-8 . CASREGAPKNIQYF
TRBJ1-5 . TRBV19 . CASSIVRINQPQHF
TRBJ1-1 once TRBV11-3 TRBD1 CASSPGTANRNTEAFF
TRBJ2-7 . TRBV14 . CASSLRESYEQYF
TRBJ1-6 medium-sized TRBV6-8 . CASSYSDSNSPLHF
TRBJ1-2 . TRBV15 TRBD1 CATSRGGTEINYGYTF
TRBJ2-7 . TRBV14 . CASSHTKSSYEQYF
TRBJ2-1 . TRBV6-8 TRBD2 CAIAGTSGIAGEQFF
TRBJ1-1 once TRBV30 . CAWSVWTAKNTEAFF
TRBJ2-3 . TRBV29-1 . CSVGAGQSTDTQYF
TRBJ2-7 . TRBV11-3 TRBD1 CASNVQGGFYEQYF
TRBJ1-5 . TRBV19 . CASRWDGNQPQHF
TRBJ1-6 . TRBV4-1 TRBD1 CASSQWTGLNSPLHF
TRBJ1-6 . TRBV19 . CASSPPLDSPLHF
TRBJ1-5 . TRBV19 . CASSTPPSSQGQNRPQHF
TRBJ1-5 . TRBV19 TRBD1 CASTMGQGVGQPQHF
TRBJ2-7 . TRBV11-3 TRBD1 CASSSGTGAYEQYF
TRBJ2-3 . TRBV5-1 TRBD2 CASSVGQFPGGTQYF
TRBJ1-1 . TRBV30 . CAWSVGTGRGRTNTEAFF
TRBJ1-6 . TRBV6-7 . CASRQTGINSPLHF
TRBJ2-5 . TRBV1 . CASSQLDETQYF